The 18 T cell receptor beta chains given below trace back to one sample, sequenced in a study of T cell responses to AZD1222 COVID-19 vaccine. The data were produced by immunoSEQ multiplex PCR, yet TCRdb's version contains in-frame clones alone and is incomplete. The sample carries about 110,000 clones, roughly nine tenths recorded once. The sample was peripheral blood, taken on day 0 of AZD1222 vaccination. The receptors shown here come from an adult in good health.

The rearrangement links TRBV9 to TRBJ1-6; 7 positions agree with TRBD1. Germline V gene data show CDR1 as SGDLS and CDR2 as YYNGEE. The CDR3 runs to 17 residues. J lost 8 bases, V lost 3 bases, and 14 bases had no gene match. CDR3 region: CASSDDREHQNYSPLHF. As DNA, the CDR3 is TGTGCCAGCAGCGACGACAGGGAACACCAAAATTATTCACCCCTCCACTTT. Full variable domain (outside the CDR3, taken from reference TRBV9 and TRBJ1-6): DSGVTQTPKHLITATGQRVTLRCSPRSGDLSVYWYQQSLDQGLQFLIQYYNGEERAKGNILERFSAQQFPDLHSELNLSSLELGDSALYFCASSDDREHQNYSPLHFGNGTRLTVT.

The rearrangement uses TRBV27 and TRBJ2-4; 11 nucleotides match TRBD2. The CDR3 consists of 14 residues. With V trimmed by 6 bases and J by 6 bases, 4 bases remained unmatched. Per the germline V gene, CDR1 is MNHEY and CDR2 is SMNVEV (reference sequence). CDR3 DNA: TGTGCCAGCAGCCTAGGGACTAGCGGAAACATTCAGTACTTC. It yields the protein CASSLGTSGNIQYF.

This chain joins TRBV6-5 and TRBJ1-1; D call uncertain. This CDR3 contains 13 residues. Per the germline V gene, CDR1 is MNHEY and CDR2 is SVGAGI. The V gene lost 4 bases and the J gene lost 1 base, with 7 bases spanning the gap. The CDR3 region has the DNA TGTGCCAGCAGTTTCGGGCCGAACACTGAAGCTTTCTTT. Translating gives CASSFGPNTEAFF.

J is TRBJ2-1 and V is TRBV7-3; the match to TRBD2 covers 8 bases. CDR1 is SGHTA and CDR2 is FQGTGA in the germline V gene. This CDR3 is 18 amino acids long. The ends lost 5 bases at V and 0 bases at J; junction bases unmatched: 12. The CDR3 protein is CASSPSFSGIGSYNEQFF. In DNA, the CDR3 is TGTGCCAGCAGCCCGAGTTTTAGCGGGATCGGCTCCTACAATGAGCAGTTCTTC.

The V call is TRBV4-2, the J call TRBJ2-1, with D unclear. The germline CDR1 and CDR2 sequences are LGHNA and YNFKEQ. Trimming cost V 0 bases and J 2 bases, with 8 bases left between them. This CDR3 is 15 amino acids long. CDR3 sequence reads: CASSQEGGPYNEQFF. CDR3 coding DNA: TGTGCCAGCAGCCAAGAAGGCGGTCCCTACAATGAGCAGTTCTTC.

The chain carries TRBV28 and TRBJ1-4; 11 bases are a match to TRBD1. CDR1 and CDR2 (germline): MDHEN, SYDVKM. V shed 2 bases, J shed 8 bases, and the junction held 4 bases outside the gene matches. The CDR3 runs 15 residues. The CDR3 loop reads CASSLGGQGDEKLFF. For the CDR3, the DNA is TGTGCCAGCAGTTTAGGGGGACAGGGGGACGAAAAACTGTTTTTT.

The chain employs TRBV9 and TRBJ1-4; 8 positions match TRBD1. Germline lookup yields CDR1 SGDLS and CDR2 YYNGEE. V lost 3 bases, J lost 8 bases, and 12 bases stayed unmatched. This CDR3 has 16 amino acids. CDR3 sequence reads: CASSGTLDRGPEKLFF. In DNA form, the CDR3 reads TGTGCCAGCAGCGGCACCCTCGACAGGGGCCCCGAAAAACTGTTTTTT.

This clone showed up just once. The chain links TRBV3-1 (or the pseudogene TRBV3-2) to TRBJ2-7, with D uncertain. CDR1 LGHDT and CDR2 YNNKEL come from the germline V gene (reference sequence). CDR3 size: 15 residues. Trimming took 1 base from V and 4 from J, leaving 14 bases between them. The CDR3 region is CASSQVKDLPYEQYF. For the CDR3, the DNA is TGTGCCAGCAGCCAAGTGAAAGACTTACCTTACGAGCAGTACTTC.

The V and J genes are TRBV7-9 and TRBJ2-5, with no clear D. The germline V and J ends were trimmed by 1 base and 5 bases, with 8 bases remaining between them. The CDR3 totals 13 residues. CDR1 and CDR2 from the germline V gene are SEHNR and FQNEAQ (reference sequence). CDR3 nucleotides: TGTGCCAGCAGCTTAGGAGAAGCGGAGACCCAGTACTTC. It encodes CASSLGEAETQYF.

The chain links TRBV7-8 to TRBJ2-7, with D possibly TRBD2 on 6 matching bases. The CDR3 totals 18 residues. Trimming pared 3 bases from V and 7 bases from J, leaving 28 bases between. Germline V gene data show CDR1 as SGHVS and CDR2 as FQNEAQ. For the CDR3, the DNA is TGTGCCAGCAGCTTCAGTTCCATGGGACTCGGTGGGACCCCTGAGCAGTACTTC. Protein sequence: CASSFSSMGLGGTPEQYF.

The V call is TRBV4-3, the J call TRBJ2-3, with D possibly matching TRBD2 (5 bases). CDR3 length: 17 residues. The V end lost 4 bases, the J end lost 1 base, and 18 bases lay between the germline ends. Germline lookup yields CDR1 LGHNA and CDR2 YSLEER. The CDR3 spells CASSPLLEADGTDTQYF. CDR3 sequence (DNA): TGCGCCAGCAGCCCCTTGCTGGAAGCGGACGGCACAGATACGCAGTATTTT.

This clone occurred once. The chain employs TRBV27 and TRBJ1-1; tentative D call: TRBD1 (5 bases). V was clipped by 4 bases and J by 1 base, with 10 bases between them. Germline CDR1 reads MNHEY; CDR2 reads SMNVEV (reference sequence). CDR3 length: 14 residues. CDR3 nucleotide sequence: TGTGCCAGCAGTTCTCGGACAACGAACACTGAAGCTTTCTTT. Translated: CASSSRTTNTEAFF.

As concerns this clone: Other nucleotide sequences in the sample specify the same CDR3. The chain is built from TRBV12-3 or TRBV12-4 and TRBJ2-7; D remains unclear. CDR3 size: 11 residues. The V end lost 3 bases, the J end lost 4 bases, and 4 bases lay between the germline ends. CDR3 region: CASSFGYEQYF. The CDR3 DNA sequence: TGTGCCAGCAGTTTCGGATACGAGCAGTACTTC.

The V and J genes are TRBV19 and TRBJ2-1; 7 nucleotides line up with TRBD1. CDR3 length equals 14 residues. CDR1 is LNHDA, CDR2 SQIVND, per germline (reference sequence). V trimming: 0 bases; J trimming: 8 bases; junction bases outside the gene matches: 4. In DNA, the CDR3 is TGTGCCAGTAGTATAGATCACAGGGGAGATGAGCAGTTCTTC. Translated: CASSIDHRGDEQFF.

The genes are TRBV5-1 and TRBJ1-2, with a weak D call TRBD1 (5 bases). This CDR3 spans 13 amino acids. Germline values: CDR1 SGHRS, CDR2 YFSETQ. V was shortened by 4 bases and J by 5 bases, with 12 bases between the two germline ends. Here the CDR3 reads CASSPQGEYGYTF. The DNA of the CDR3 is TGCGCCAGCAGCCCCCAGGGAGAGTATGGCTACACCTTC. Based on the CDR3 plus reference TRBV5-1 and TRBJ1-2, the full variable domain is KAGVTQTPRYLIKTRGQQVTLSCSPISGHRSVSWYQQTPGQGLQFLFEYFSETQRNKGNFPGRFSGRQFSNSRSEMNVSTLELGDSALYLCASSPQGEYGYTFGSGTRLTVV.

This clone was seen only once. V gene TRBV29-1 combines with J gene TRBJ2-7; TRBD2 matches 12 bases. Trimming at V came to 5 bases and at J to 1 base, leaving 3 bases not matched to a gene. Germline V gene sequence: CDR1 SQVTM, CDR2 ANQGSEA. There are 14 residues in the CDR3. The CDR3 loop is CSVPGLAGSYEQYF. The CDR3 DNA follows: TGCAGCGTTCCCGGACTAGCGGGATCCTACGAGCAGTACTTC.

The rearrangement uses TRBV4-2 and TRBJ2-2; no clear D. Germline V lookup: CDR1 LGHNA, CDR2 YNFKEQ. Trimming removed 1 base at V and 7 bases at J, with 13 bases between. The CDR3 totals 15 residues. CDR3 sequence: CASSQVVGLDGELFF. As DNA, the CDR3 is TGTGCCAGCAGCCAAGTAGTAGGATTGGACGGGGAGCTGTTTTTT.

CDR3 protein: CASSFTGGGEKLFF. The CDR3 DNA sequence: TGCGCCAGCAGCTTTACAGGGGGCGGAGAAAAACTGTTTTTT. The V gene is TRBV5-1, the J gene TRBJ1-4, with 9 positions matching TRBD1. In germline, CDR1 is SGHRS, CDR2 YFSETQ. J was trimmed by 8 bases and V by 2 bases; bases with no gene match: 4. The CDR3 has 14 amino acids.